This passage covers 12 T cell receptor beta chains from one sample sequenced in a study of OX40 agonist ivuxolimab in advanced cancers. This table comes from immunoSEQ multiplex PCR, and its TCRdb copy is limited to in-frame clones, with some not included. This table has 43,000 or so clones, 70% to 90% appearing once. The sequences come from CD4+ or CD8+ T cells sorted from blood, collected in a trial of the OX40 agonist ivuxolimab. These receptors all stem from an adult with an advanced solid tumor such as melanoma, head and neck, liver or kidney cancer.

This clone was detected only a few times. The rearrangement joins TRBV19 to TRBJ1-6; D is unresolved. V lost 6 bases, J lost 7 bases, and 10 bases lay in between. The CDR3 totals 13 residues. Germline loops: CDR1 LNHDA, CDR2 SQIVND (reference sequence). CDR3: CASSVTLNSPLHF. The CDR3 nucleotides are TGTGCCAGTAGCGTGACGTTGAATTCACCCCTCCACTTT. The variable domain in full, completed from reference TRBV19 and TRBJ1-6, reads DGGITQSPKYLFRKEGQNVTLSCEQNLNHDAMYWYRQDPGQGLRLIYYSQIVNDFQKGDIAEGYSVSREKKESFPLTVTSAQKNPTAFYLCASSVTLNSPLHFGNGTRLTVT.

This sequence joins TRBV10-2 and TRBJ1-2; D perhaps matches TRBD1 (5 bases). This CDR3 spans 12 amino acids. Deletions cut 4 bases from V and 10 bases from J, with 13 bases between. Per the germline V gene, CDR1 is WSHSY and CDR2 is SAAADI. As DNA, the CDR3 is TGCGCCAGCAGTGGGGGCAGGGAGGACTACACCTTC. Amino acid sequence: CASSGGREDYTF.

The chain links TRBV7-9 to TRBJ2-1; D not resolved. This CDR3 spans 15 amino acids. Germline CDR1 and CDR2: SEHNR and FQNEAQ (reference sequence). Trimming left V 2 bases short and J 4 bases short, with 12 bases between. The CDR3 nucleotides read TGTGCCAGCAGCTTACTAGTTGCCGGGTACAATGAGCAGTTCTTC. Translation: CASSLLVAGYNEQFF.

The V call is TRBV7-3, the J call TRBJ2-3; 8 positions match TRBD1. Germline V gene sequence: CDR1 SGHTA, CDR2 FQGTGA. The CDR3 runs 17 residues. V was pared by 1 base and J by 0 bases, with 6 bases of the junction left unmatched. This CDR3 is CASSLSGQGTSTDTQYF. Written as DNA, the CDR3 is TGTGCCAGCAGCTTAAGCGGACAGGGAACTAGCACAGATACGCAGTATTTT.

The CDR3 is CASSVSGTGLLGQYF. CDR3 nucleotides: TGTGCCAGCAGCGTGAGTGGGACAGGGCTCCTAGGGCAGTACTTC. The chain carries TRBV9 and TRBJ2-7, with TRBD1 identical over 9 bases. Germline-derived CDR1 and CDR2 are SGDLS and YYNGEE. The CDR3 covers 15 residues. The trim removed 2 bases at V and 9 bases at J, leaving 12 bases unmatched. Full variable domain (missing parts from reference TRBV9 and TRBJ2-7): DSGVTQTPKHLITATGQRVTLRCSPRSGDLSVYWYQQSLDQGLQFLIQYYNGEERAKGNILERFSAQQFPDLHSELNLSSLELGDSALYFCASSVSGTGLLGQYFGPGTRLTVT.

The chain combines TRBV6-1 with TRBJ1-4, with 7 bases identical to TRBD1. This CDR3 spans 14 amino acids. Germline CDR1 reads MNHNS; CDR2 reads SASEGT. The ends lost 7 bases at V and 7 bases at J; junction bases unmatched: 9. The CDR3 reads CASNTGDVGEKLFF. Here the CDR3 DNA reads TGTGCCAGCAATACAGGGGACGTCGGTGAAAAACTGTTTTTT.

The chain carries TRBV2 and TRBJ1-1; unclear D gene. The CDR3 loop spans 14 amino acids. Germline CDR1 reads SNHLY; CDR2 reads FYNNEI. Trimming shortened V by 6 bases and J by 1 base, and 12 bases separated the two germline ends. The CDR3: CASRYTMENTEAFF. In DNA form, the CDR3 reads TGTGCCAGCAGATATACAATGGAGAACACTGAAGCTTTCTTT.

The chain uses TRBV5-1 and TRBJ2-1, with D maybe TRBD2 (6 bases). CDR1 SGHRS and CDR2 YFSETQ come from the germline V gene. V lost 0 bases to trimming and J lost 5 bases, with 9 bases between them. The CDR3 sequence is 14 residues long. Written as DNA, the CDR3 is TGCGCCAGCAGCTTGGTTAGCGGTGACAATGAGCAGTTCTTC. It encodes CASSLVSGDNEQFF.

This clone was seen more than once but under ten times. This chain joins TRBV10-2 and TRBJ2-1, with 10 bases aligning to TRBD2. Germline lookup yields CDR1 WSHSY and CDR2 SAAADI. V gave up 2 bases and J gave up 9 bases; unmatched junction bases: 4. The CDR3 runs 14 residues. The CDR3 region has the DNA TGCGCCAGCAGTGAGGGGACTAGCGAAGGTGAGCAGTTCTTC. It is translated as CASSEGTSEGEQFF.

This clone was detected only a few times. This rearrangement joins TRBV7-6 to TRBJ2-1, with 10 bases lining up with TRBD2. The CDR3 extends over 17 amino acids. CDR1 and CDR2 (germline): SGHVS, FNYEAQ. V lost 4 bases, J lost 3 bases, and 9 bases stayed unmatched. In nucleotides, the CDR3 is TGTGCCAGCAGCTCCCATCTTGTAGCGGGAGGCTACAATGAGCAGTTCTTC. It translates to CASSSHLVAGGYNEQFF.

This sequence joins TRBV6-4 and TRBJ2-1, with 15 bases matching TRBD2. Unmatched junction bases numbered 15, after V lost 10 bases and J lost 5 bases. The CDR3 has 18 residues. Germline values: CDR1 MRHNA, CDR2 SNTAGT. The CDR3 is CAITGTSGRTTNHNEQFF. The CDR3 DNA reads as TGTGCCATCACCGGGACTAGCGGGAGGACCACCAATCACAATGAGCAGTTCTTC.

The CDR3 sequence is CASRGGRGRYEQYF. The CDR3 region has the DNA TGTGCCAGCAGGGGGGGAAGGGGAAGGTACGAGCAGTACTTC. V and J are TRBV2 and TRBJ2-7; D perhaps matches TRBD2 (6 bases). V gave up 6 bases and J gave up 4 bases, with 16 bases separating them. The CDR3 runs 14 residues. In germline, CDR1 is SNHLY, CDR2 FYNNEI.